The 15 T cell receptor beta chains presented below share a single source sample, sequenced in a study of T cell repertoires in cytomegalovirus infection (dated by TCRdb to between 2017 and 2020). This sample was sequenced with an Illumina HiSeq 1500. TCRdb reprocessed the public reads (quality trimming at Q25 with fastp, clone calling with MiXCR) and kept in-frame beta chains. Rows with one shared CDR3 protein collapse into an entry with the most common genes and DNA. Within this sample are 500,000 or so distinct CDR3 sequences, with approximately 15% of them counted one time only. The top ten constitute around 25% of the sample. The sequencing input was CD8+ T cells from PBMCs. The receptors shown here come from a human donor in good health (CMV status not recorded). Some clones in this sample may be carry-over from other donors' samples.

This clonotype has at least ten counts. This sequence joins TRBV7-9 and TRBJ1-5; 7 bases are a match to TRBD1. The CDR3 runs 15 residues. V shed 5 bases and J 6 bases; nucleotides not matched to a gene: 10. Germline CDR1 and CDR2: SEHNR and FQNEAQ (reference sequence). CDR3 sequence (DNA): TGTGCCAGCAGCCTTACAGACAGGGCCGGTCAGCCCCAGCATTTT. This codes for CASSLTDRAGQPQHF.

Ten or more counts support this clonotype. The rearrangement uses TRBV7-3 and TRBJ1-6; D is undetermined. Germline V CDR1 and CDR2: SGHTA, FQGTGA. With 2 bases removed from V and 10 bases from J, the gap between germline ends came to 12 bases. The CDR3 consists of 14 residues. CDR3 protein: CASSLAPKGSPLHF. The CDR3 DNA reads TGTGCCAGCAGCTTAGCCCCGAAAGGATCACCCCTCCACTTT.

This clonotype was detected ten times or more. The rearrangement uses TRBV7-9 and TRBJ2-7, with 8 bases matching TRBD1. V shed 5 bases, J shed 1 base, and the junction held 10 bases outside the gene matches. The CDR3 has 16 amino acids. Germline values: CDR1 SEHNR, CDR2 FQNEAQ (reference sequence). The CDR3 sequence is CASSPQGQAPSYEQYF. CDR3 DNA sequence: TGTGCCAGCAGCCCACAGGGACAGGCACCTTCCTACGAGCAGTACTTC.

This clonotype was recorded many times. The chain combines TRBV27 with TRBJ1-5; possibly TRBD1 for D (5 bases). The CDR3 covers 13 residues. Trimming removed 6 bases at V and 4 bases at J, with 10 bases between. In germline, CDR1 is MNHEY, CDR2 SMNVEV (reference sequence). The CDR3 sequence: CASSPTVNQPQHF. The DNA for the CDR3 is TGTGCCAGCAGCCCGACAGTTAATCAGCCCCAGCATTTT.

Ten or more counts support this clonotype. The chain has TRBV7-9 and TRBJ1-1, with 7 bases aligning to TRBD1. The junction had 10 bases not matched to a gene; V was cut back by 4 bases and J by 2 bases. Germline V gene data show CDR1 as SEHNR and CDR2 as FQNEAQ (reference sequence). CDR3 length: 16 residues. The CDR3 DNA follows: TGTGCCAGCAGCTCGTCGTACCAGGGGGGCAACACTGAAGCTTTCTTT. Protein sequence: CASSSSYQGGNTEAFF.

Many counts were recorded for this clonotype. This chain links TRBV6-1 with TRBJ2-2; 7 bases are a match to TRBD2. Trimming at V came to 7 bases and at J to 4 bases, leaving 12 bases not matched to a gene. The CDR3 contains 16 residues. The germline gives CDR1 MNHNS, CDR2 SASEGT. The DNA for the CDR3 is TGTGCCAGCACCTCTACCAGTAGCGGGTTCACCGGGGAGCTGTTTTTT. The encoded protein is CASTSTSSGFTGELFF.

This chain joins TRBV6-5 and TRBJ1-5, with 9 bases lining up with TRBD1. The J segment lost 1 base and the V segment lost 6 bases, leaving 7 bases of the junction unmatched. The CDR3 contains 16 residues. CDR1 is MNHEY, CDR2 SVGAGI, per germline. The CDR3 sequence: CASRVQGAGSNQPQHF. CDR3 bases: TGTGCCAGCAGAGTACAGGGGGCGGGAAGCAATCAGCCCCAGCATTTT.

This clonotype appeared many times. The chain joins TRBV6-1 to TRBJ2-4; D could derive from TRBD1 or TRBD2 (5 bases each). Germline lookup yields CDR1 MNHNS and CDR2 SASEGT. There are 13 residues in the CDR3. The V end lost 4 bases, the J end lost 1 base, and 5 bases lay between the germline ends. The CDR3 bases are TGTGCCAGCAGTGGGGGGGCCAAAAACATTCAGTACTTC. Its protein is CASSGGAKNIQYF.

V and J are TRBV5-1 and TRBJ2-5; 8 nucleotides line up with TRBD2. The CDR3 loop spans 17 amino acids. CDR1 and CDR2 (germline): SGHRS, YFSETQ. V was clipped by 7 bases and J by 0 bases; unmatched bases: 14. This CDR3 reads CASGLREGLMYQETQYF. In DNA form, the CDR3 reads TGCGCCAGCGGACTTCGGGAGGGTCTGATGTACCAAGAGACCCAGTACTTC.

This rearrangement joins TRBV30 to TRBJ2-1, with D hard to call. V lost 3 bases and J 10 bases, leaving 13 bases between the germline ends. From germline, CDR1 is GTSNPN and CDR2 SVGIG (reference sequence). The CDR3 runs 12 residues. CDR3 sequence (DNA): TGTGCCTGGAGGGTTGCGCCCCCGGAGCAGTTCTTC. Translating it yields CAWRVAPPEQFF.

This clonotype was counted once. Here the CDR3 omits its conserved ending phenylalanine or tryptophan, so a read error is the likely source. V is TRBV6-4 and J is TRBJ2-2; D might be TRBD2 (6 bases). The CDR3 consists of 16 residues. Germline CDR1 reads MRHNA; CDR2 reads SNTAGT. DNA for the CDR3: TGTGCCAGCAGTTACTCGGGTCTAGCGAGCACCGGGGAGCTGTTTTGT. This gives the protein CASSYSGLASTGELFC.

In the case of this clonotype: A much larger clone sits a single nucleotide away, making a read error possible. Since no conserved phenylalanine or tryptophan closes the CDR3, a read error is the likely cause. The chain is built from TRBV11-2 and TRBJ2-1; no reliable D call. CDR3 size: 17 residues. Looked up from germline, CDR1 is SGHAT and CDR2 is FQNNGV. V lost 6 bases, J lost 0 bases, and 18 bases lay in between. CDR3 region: CASRTRSSRSSYNEQFY. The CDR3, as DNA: TGTGCCAGCAGGACGAGAAGCTCTAGGAGCTCCTACAATGAGCAGTTCTAC.

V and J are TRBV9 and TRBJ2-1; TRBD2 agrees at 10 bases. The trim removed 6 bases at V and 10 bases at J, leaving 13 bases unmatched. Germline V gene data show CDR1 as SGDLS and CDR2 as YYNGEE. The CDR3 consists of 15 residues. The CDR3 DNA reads TGTGCCAGCAACCCTGAGCGGGGGGGGCGGGGAGAGCAGTTCTTC. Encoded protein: CASNPERGGRGEQFF.

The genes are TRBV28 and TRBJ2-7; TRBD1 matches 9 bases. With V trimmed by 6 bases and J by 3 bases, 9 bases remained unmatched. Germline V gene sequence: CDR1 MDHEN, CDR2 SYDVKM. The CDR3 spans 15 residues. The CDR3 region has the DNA TGTGCCAGCAGGCCTCGGGACAGGGTTAACTACGAGCAGTACTTC. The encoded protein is CASRPRDRVNYEQYF.

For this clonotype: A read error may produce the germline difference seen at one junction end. CDR3 nucleotide sequence: TGTGCCAGCAGTCGTACCGGGGACAATAAGCCCCAGCATTTT. Encoded protein: CASSRTGDNKPQHF. The rearrangement joins TRBV12-3 or TRBV12-4 to TRBJ1-5, with D possibly TRBD1 on 6 matching bases. The length of the CDR3 is 14 residues.